Included here is one T cell receptor (beta chain) sequence, with context. The germline V gene encodes CDR1 WSHSY and CDR2 SAAADI. There are 13 residues in the CDR3. The V end was cut by 1 base, the J end by 6 bases, with 10 bases between. The sample belongs to a study of neoadjuvant anti-PD-1 for oral cavity cancer. Tumor libraries mostly used roughly 5 ug genomic DNA, two replicates each. TCRdb's table, derived via immunoSEQ multiplex PCR, lists solely in-frame clones and lacks some. The data show several thousand clones, with approximately 62% seen just once and roughly 8% held by the top ten. The input for sequencing was tumor tissue, taken before nivolumab (anti-PD-1) treatment. This rearrangement joins TRBV10-2 to TRBJ2-7; D uncertain. This receptor was identified in a person aged 35-79 years with oral cavity squamous cell carcinoma. The CDR3 here is CASSELGTREQYF. The CDR3 nucleotides are TGCGCCAGCAGTGAGTTGGGAACTCGCGAGCAGTACTTC.